The 12 T cell receptor beta chains in this list originate from one sample, sequenced in a study of shared clonotypes between healthy human individuals. The table came from immunoSEQ multiplex PCR; TCRdb's copy has only in-frame clones and leaves some out. The sample yields some 1,100,000 clones, about four fifths seen once. Sequences were obtained from memory CD4+ T cells from PBMCs. Subset in this sample: CD45RA-negative fraction. Source of these receptors: a man younger than 35 in good health. Some clones in this sample may be carry-over from other donors' samples.

The chain links TRBV11-1 to TRBJ2-1; 8 bases match TRBD2. CDR3 length equals 15 residues. CDR1 is SGHAT and CDR2 is FQDESV in the germline V gene (reference sequence). The ends lost 9 bases at V and 5 bases at J; junction bases unmatched: 12. CDR3: CASRNGLAADNEQFF. CDR3 sequence (DNA): TGTGCCAGTAGAAACGGACTAGCAGCGGACAATGAGCAGTTCTTC.

The genes are TRBV2 and TRBJ1-5; a possible D gene is TRBD1 (5 bases). Germline V gene data show CDR1 as SNHLY and CDR2 as FYNNEI. V gave up 3 bases and J gave up 6 bases, with 9 bases separating them. CDR3 size: 13 residues. The DNA for the CDR3 is TGTGCCAGCAGTGACAGGGCCGGTCAGCCCCAGCATTTT. Amino acids: CASSDRAGQPQHF.

Notes on this clone: The same CDR3 also results from other DNA sequences found in this sample. The gene calls are TRBV4-3 and TRBJ2-3; D unclear. V was clipped by 0 bases and J by 4 bases, with 11 bases between them. From germline, CDR1 is LGHNA and CDR2 YSLEER. The CDR3 runs 15 residues. CDR3 nucleotides: TGCGCCAGCAGCCAAGATCGACCCGGTGCAGATACGCAGTATTTT. Residues: CASSQDRPGADTQYF.

This chain connects TRBV9 to TRBJ2-1; no firm D call. Deletions cut 0 bases from V and 7 bases from J, with 11 bases between. Germline V CDR1 and CDR2: SGDLS, YYNGEE. CDR3 length: 14 residues. The DNA for the CDR3 is TGTGCCAGCAGCGTAGGGGTGCCGACTAATGAGCAGTTCTTC. It codes for CASSVGVPTNEQFF.

Turning to this clone: Other nucleotide sequences in the sample specify the same CDR3. The rearrangement joins TRBV5-1 to TRBJ2-6; D uncertain. The germline gives CDR1 SGHRS, CDR2 YFSETQ. V shed 5 bases and J shed 0 bases, with 6 bases lying between them. The CDR3 loop spans 14 amino acids. CDR3 DNA sequence: TGCGCCAGCAGGCCTGGCTCTGGGGCCAACGTCCTGACTTTC. It specifies CASRPGSGANVLTF.

V and J are TRBV7-2 and TRBJ2-5; D gene ambiguous. The germline CDR1 and CDR2 sequences are SGHTA and FQGNSA. There are 13 residues in the CDR3. V was trimmed by 5 bases and J by 1 base, leaving 8 bases between them. CDR3 amino acids: CASSLGFQETQYF. DNA for the CDR3: TGTGCCAGCAGCCTTGGATTCCAAGAGACCCAGTACTTC. Full variable domain (outside the CDR3, taken from reference TRBV7-2 and TRBJ2-5): GAGVSQSPSNKVTEKGKDVELRCDPISGHTALYWYRQSLGQGLEFLIYFQGNSAPDKSGLPSDRFSAERTGGSVSTLTIQRTQQEDSAVYLCASSLGFQETQYFGPGTRLLVL.

V gene TRBV10-1 combines with J gene TRBJ2-7, with D perhaps TRBD1 or TRBD2 (6 bases each). V lost 4 bases and J 1 base, leaving 11 bases between the germline ends. There are 14 residues in the CDR3. Germline V gene lookup returns CDR1 WNHNN and CDR2 SYGVQD (reference sequence). DNA for the CDR3: TGCGCCAGCAGTGCGCAGGGGACTTCCTACGAGCAGTACTTC. This codes for CASSAQGTSYEQYF.

V gene TRBV19 combines with J gene TRBJ2-7; 13 bases line up with TRBD2. The CDR3 totals 15 residues. After removal of 4 bases from V and 6 bases from J, the junction contained 6 bases not matched to a gene. Germline values: CDR1 LNHDA, CDR2 SQIVND (reference sequence). The CDR3 DNA reads TGTGCCAGTAGTACCTCGGGACTAGCGGGATCCGAGCAGTACTTC. It is translated as CASSTSGLAGSEQYF.

The V and J genes are TRBV5-1 and TRBJ2-1; 8 nucleotides agree with TRBD1. Germline CDR1 reads SGHRS; CDR2 reads YFSETQ. The CDR3 sequence is 17 residues long. Losses at the gene ends were 0 bases for V and 5 bases for J; bases not matched to a gene: 10. In nucleotides, the CDR3 is TGCGCCAGCAGCTTGGAAGTCTTAGGACAGGGCAACAATGAGCAGTTCTTC. This sequence encodes CASSLEVLGQGNNEQFF.

Concerning this clone itself: Within the sample, other DNA sequences also encode this same CDR3. The CDR3 region is CASSALAGGYNEQFF. The CDR3 bases are TGTGCCAGCAGCGCACTAGCGGGAGGCTACAATGAGCAGTTCTTC. V is TRBV9 and J is TRBJ2-1; 12 bases map to TRBD2. The CDR3 is 15 amino acids. Germline-derived CDR1 and CDR2 are SGDLS and YYNGEE. J gave up 3 bases and V 3 bases, and 1 base lay outside the gene matches.

This sequence joins TRBV5-1 and TRBJ2-7, with 7 bases that match TRBD1. CDR3 length: 15 residues. Germline V gene data show CDR1 as SGHRS and CDR2 as YFSETQ. V was clipped by 4 bases and J by 0 bases; unmatched bases: 7. CDR3 in amino acids: CASSIQGQLSYEQYF. The CDR3 coding sequence is TGCGCCAGCAGCATACAGGGACAGCTCTCCTACGAGCAGTACTTC.

The V gene is TRBV2, the J gene TRBJ2-5; 7 bases align to TRBD1. There are 13 residues in the CDR3. With 6 bases clipped from V and 5 bases from J, the junction kept 6 bases outside the gene matches. Germline V gene sequence: CDR1 SNHLY, CDR2 FYNNEI. DNA for the CDR3: TGTGCCAGCAGCCCCCAGGGACAGGAGACCCAGTACTTC. This encodes CASSPQGQETQYF.